One and the same sample provided the 23 T cell receptor beta chains below, sequenced in a study of shared clonotypes between healthy human individuals. Profiled with immunoSEQ multiplex PCR; TCRdb holds only in-frame clones, not every one. The repertoire holds 2 million to 2.5 million clones, with over 85% as singletons. The sample comprised naive CD4+ T cells from PBMCs. Subset specified: CD45RA+ positively selected. All receptors come from a young man in good health. Some clones in this sample may be carry-over from other donors' samples.

V is TRBV5-8 and J is TRBJ2-1, with 10 nucleotides matching TRBD1. The CDR3 is made up of 16 amino acids. Germline lookup yields CDR1 SGHTS and CDR2 YDEGEE. V lost 4 bases and J lost 5; bases outside the gene matches: 9. The CDR3 DNA is TGTGCCAGCAGCCCACTGCGGGACAGGGGCAACAATGAGCAGTTCTTC. Amino acid sequence: CASSPLRDRGNNEQFF.

This chain joins TRBV7-8 and TRBJ2-7; D is tentatively TRBD1 or TRBD2 (5 bases each). CDR1 is SGHVS and CDR2 is FQNEAQ in the germline V gene. There are 16 residues in the CDR3. The germline V and J ends were trimmed by 1 base and 3 bases, with 16 bases remaining between them. This CDR3 reads CASSLVMPRDLYEQYF. The CDR3 DNA reads TGTGCCAGCAGCTTAGTTATGCCCAGGGACCTCTACGAGCAGTACTTC.

The chain couples TRBV7-9 to TRBJ1-1, with TRBD1 matching 9 bases. The CDR3 spans 17 residues. Germline CDR1 is SEHNR and CDR2 is FQNEAQ (reference sequence). Trimming removed 3 bases from V and 2 bases from J; junction bases left unmatched: 10. CDR3 in DNA: TGTGCCAGCAGCTTCATCCCCGGGACAGGGCAAAACACTGAAGCTTTCTTT. It yields the protein CASSFIPGTGQNTEAFF.

V and J are TRBV19 and TRBJ1-1; no clear D. CDR1 is LNHDA and CDR2 is SQIVND in the germline V gene (reference sequence). CDR3 length: 13 residues. Trimming removed 5 bases at V and 1 base at J, with 8 bases between. The CDR3 protein is CASSYSWNTEAFF. CDR3 in DNA: TGTGCCAGTAGTTATTCGTGGAACACTGAAGCTTTCTTT.

The chain recombines TRBV18 with TRBJ2-1; D is perhaps TRBD2 (7 bases). The CDR3 has 15 residues. The V end was cut by 2 bases, the J end by 9 bases, with 17 bases between. Germline CDR1 KGHSH, CDR2 LQKENI. For the CDR3, the DNA is TGTGCCAGCTCACCAAGTGGGGGCGGACTAGTTGAGCAGTTCTTC. Protein product: CASSPSGGGLVEQFF.

The J gene is TRBJ2-7, the V gene TRBV6-1; 7 bases fit TRBD1. The junction had 6 bases not matched to a gene; V was cut back by 11 bases and J by 2 bases. Germline-derived CDR1 and CDR2 are MNHNS and SASEGT. This CDR3 contains 12 residues. The CDR3 DNA is TGTGCCGCCCAGGGGGATGCCTACGAGCAGTACTTC. It translates to CAAQGDAYEQYF.

J is TRBJ2-7 and V is TRBV5-1, with D possibly being TRBD2 (5 bases). Trimming stripped 0 bases from V and 2 bases from J, with 9 bases between. This CDR3 is 14 amino acids long. Germline V lookup: CDR1 SGHRS, CDR2 YFSETQ. CDR3 in amino acids: CASSLASLAYEQYF. For the CDR3, the DNA is TGCGCCAGCAGCTTGGCTAGCCTAGCCTACGAGCAGTACTTC.

V gene TRBV7-5 combines with J gene TRBJ2-1. TRBV7-5 is deemed a pseudogene. The CDR3 sequence is 14 residues long. The CDR3 loop reads CARSFPSNYNEQFF. The CDR3 region has the DNA TGTGCCAGAAGCTTCCCGTCGAATTACAATGAGCAGTTCTTC.

The gene calls are TRBV29-1 and TRBJ2-3; 10 positions agree with TRBD1. The CDR3 totals 14 residues. The trim removed 5 bases at V and 1 base at J, leaving 3 bases unmatched. Germline values: CDR1 SQVTM, CDR2 ANQGSEA. CDR3 coding DNA: TGCAGCGTTCGACAGGGGGCGGGCACAGATACGCAGTATTTT. Translating it yields CSVRQGAGTDTQYF.

This clone was recorded only once. V gene TRBV6-1 combines with J gene TRBJ2-3, with D unclear. V shed 4 bases and J shed 3 bases, with 8 bases lying between them. The CDR3 has 13 amino acids. Germline values: CDR1 MNHNS, CDR2 SASEGT. CDR3 region: CASSAQVTDTQYF. As DNA, the CDR3 is TGTGCCAGCAGTGCACAAGTTACAGATACGCAGTATTTT.

V usage is TRBV27 and J usage is TRBJ2-3; TRBD1 is a possible D gene (5 bases). The V end was cut by 7 bases, the J end by 3 bases, with 14 bases between. The germline V gene encodes CDR1 MNHEY and CDR2 SMNVEV (reference sequence). The CDR3 covers 14 residues. The CDR3 loop reads CASKRFPGTDTQYF. DNA of the CDR3: TGTGCCAGCAAACGGTTCCCAGGGACAGATACGCAGTATTTT.

The chain recombines TRBV29-1 with TRBJ2-7; the D call may be TRBD1 or TRBD2 (5 bases each). Germline loops: CDR1 SQVTM, CDR2 ANQGSEA. The CDR3 extends over 14 amino acids. V was trimmed by 4 bases and J by 5 bases, leaving 18 bases between them. The CDR3 here is CSVVGALGVNEQYF. The CDR3 bases are TGCAGCGTTGTGGGCGCTTTGGGGGTCAACGAGCAGTACTTC.

The chain combines TRBV30 with TRBJ2-7; 11 nucleotides match TRBD2. CDR3 length: 14 residues. After removal of 6 bases from V and 2 bases from J, the junction contained 6 bases not matched to a gene. Germline CDR1 is GTSNPN and CDR2 is SVGIG (reference sequence). The CDR3 nucleotides read TGTGCCTGCCCTGCTAGCGGGGGGCCCTACGAGCAGTACTTC. Its translation: CACPASGGPYEQYF.

The rearrangement uses TRBV9 and TRBJ1-3; D is undetermined. This CDR3 has 13 amino acids. V gave up 4 bases and J gave up 3 bases, with 8 bases separating them. The germline V gene has CDR1 SGDLS and CDR2 YYNGEE. For the CDR3, the DNA is TGTGCCAGCAGCCCGGGGTATGGAAACACCATATATTTT. This codes for CASSPGYGNTIYF.

This chain links TRBV27 with TRBJ1-5; D is uncertain. Between the trimmed V and J ends, which lost 2 bases and 2 bases, there was a span of 7 bases. Germline values: CDR1 MNHEY, CDR2 SMNVEV (reference sequence). The CDR3 sequence is 14 residues long. The CDR3 DNA reads as TGTGCCAGCAGTTTACTCTCTGGCAATCAGCCCCAGCATTTT. This codes for CASSLLSGNQPQHF.

The rearrangement links TRBV5-6 to TRBJ1-1, with 8 nucleotides matching TRBD1. Trimming at V came to 0 bases and at J to 7 bases, leaving 5 bases not matched to a gene. The CDR3 has 14 residues. Per the germline V gene, CDR1 is SGHDT and CDR2 is YYEEEE. The CDR3 is CASSLGGTGSEAFF. The CDR3 region has the DNA TGTGCCAGCAGCTTGGGGGGGACAGGCAGTGAAGCTTTCTTT.

This clone was picked up one time. The chain recombines TRBV7-2 with TRBJ2-1; 13 bases agree with TRBD2. The CDR3 spans 14 residues. Trimming removed 1 base from V and 10 bases from J; junction bases left unmatched: 1. Germline lookup yields CDR1 SGHTA and CDR2 FQGNSA. Here the CDR3 DNA reads TGTGCCAGCAGCTTAGGGACTAGCGGGAGAGAGCAGTTCTTC. Translated: CASSLGTSGREQFF.

The V call is TRBV7-2, the J call TRBJ1-2; 11 bases are shared with TRBD1. J gave up 8 bases and V 5 bases, and 7 bases lay outside the gene matches. CDR1 SGHTA and CDR2 FQGNSA come from the germline V gene. The CDR3 contains 14 residues. In DNA, the CDR3 is TGTGCCAGCAGCCCCAGGACAGGGGGCAGGGGCTACACCTTC. Its protein product is CASSPRTGGRGYTF. The full variable domain, its missing parts supplied by reference TRBV7-2 and TRBJ1-2, is GAGVSQSPSNKVTEKGKDVELRCDPISGHTALYWYRQSLGQGLEFLIYFQGNSAPDKSGLPSDRFSAERTGGSVSTLTIQRTQQEDSAVYLCASSPRTGGRGYTFGSGTRLTVV.

CDR3 sequence (DNA): TGTGCCAGCAGCAGGGACCCTGTCTATGAAAAACTGTTTTTT. Its protein is CASSRDPVYEKLFF. The chain employs TRBV27 and TRBJ1-4; a possible D gene is TRBD1 (5 bases). The CDR3 is made up of 14 amino acids. V was pared by 6 bases and J by 6 bases, with 14 bases between. From germline, CDR1 is MNHEY and CDR2 SMNVEV (reference sequence).

The V call is TRBV4-2, the J call TRBJ2-7; a weak D match, TRBD1 (6 bases). Germline V gives CDR1 LGHNA, CDR2 YNFKEQ. The CDR3 runs 16 residues. Trimming removed 1 base at V and 1 base at J, with 14 bases between. The CDR3 loop is CASSQAPDRTSYEQYF. The CDR3 nucleotides read TGTGCCAGCAGCCAAGCACCCGACAGGACGTCCTACGAGCAGTACTTC.

The V and J genes are TRBV30 and TRBJ2-1, with D tentatively TRBD2 (5 bases). The CDR3 contains 17 residues. The V end was cut by 2 bases, the J end by 3 bases, with 20 bases between. Looked up from germline, CDR1 is GTSNPN and CDR2 is SVGIG (reference sequence). The CDR3 nucleotides are TGTGCCTGGAGTCCCGGATGGCCGAGGGTGGACTACAATGAGCAGTTCTTC. The encoded protein is CAWSPGWPRVDYNEQFF.

The chain couples TRBV7-8 to TRBJ2-5; D might be TRBD2 (6 bases). V gave up 6 bases and J gave up 2 bases, with 10 bases separating them. Germline V CDR1 and CDR2: SGHVS, FQNEAQ. This CDR3 contains 13 residues. The CDR3 DNA is TGTGCCAGCAGACGGGACTCTCAAGAGACCCAGTACTTC. This codes for CASRRDSQETQYF.

The chain recombines TRBV12-5 with TRBJ2-1; no definite D call. The CDR3 is made up of 13 amino acids. The V end lost 6 bases, the J end lost 3 bases, and 9 bases lay between the germline ends. Per germline, CDR1 LGHNT and CDR2 FRNRAP. The CDR3 here is CASGSDVYNEQFF. CDR3 bases: TGTGCTAGTGGGTCGGACGTCTACAATGAGCAGTTCTTC.